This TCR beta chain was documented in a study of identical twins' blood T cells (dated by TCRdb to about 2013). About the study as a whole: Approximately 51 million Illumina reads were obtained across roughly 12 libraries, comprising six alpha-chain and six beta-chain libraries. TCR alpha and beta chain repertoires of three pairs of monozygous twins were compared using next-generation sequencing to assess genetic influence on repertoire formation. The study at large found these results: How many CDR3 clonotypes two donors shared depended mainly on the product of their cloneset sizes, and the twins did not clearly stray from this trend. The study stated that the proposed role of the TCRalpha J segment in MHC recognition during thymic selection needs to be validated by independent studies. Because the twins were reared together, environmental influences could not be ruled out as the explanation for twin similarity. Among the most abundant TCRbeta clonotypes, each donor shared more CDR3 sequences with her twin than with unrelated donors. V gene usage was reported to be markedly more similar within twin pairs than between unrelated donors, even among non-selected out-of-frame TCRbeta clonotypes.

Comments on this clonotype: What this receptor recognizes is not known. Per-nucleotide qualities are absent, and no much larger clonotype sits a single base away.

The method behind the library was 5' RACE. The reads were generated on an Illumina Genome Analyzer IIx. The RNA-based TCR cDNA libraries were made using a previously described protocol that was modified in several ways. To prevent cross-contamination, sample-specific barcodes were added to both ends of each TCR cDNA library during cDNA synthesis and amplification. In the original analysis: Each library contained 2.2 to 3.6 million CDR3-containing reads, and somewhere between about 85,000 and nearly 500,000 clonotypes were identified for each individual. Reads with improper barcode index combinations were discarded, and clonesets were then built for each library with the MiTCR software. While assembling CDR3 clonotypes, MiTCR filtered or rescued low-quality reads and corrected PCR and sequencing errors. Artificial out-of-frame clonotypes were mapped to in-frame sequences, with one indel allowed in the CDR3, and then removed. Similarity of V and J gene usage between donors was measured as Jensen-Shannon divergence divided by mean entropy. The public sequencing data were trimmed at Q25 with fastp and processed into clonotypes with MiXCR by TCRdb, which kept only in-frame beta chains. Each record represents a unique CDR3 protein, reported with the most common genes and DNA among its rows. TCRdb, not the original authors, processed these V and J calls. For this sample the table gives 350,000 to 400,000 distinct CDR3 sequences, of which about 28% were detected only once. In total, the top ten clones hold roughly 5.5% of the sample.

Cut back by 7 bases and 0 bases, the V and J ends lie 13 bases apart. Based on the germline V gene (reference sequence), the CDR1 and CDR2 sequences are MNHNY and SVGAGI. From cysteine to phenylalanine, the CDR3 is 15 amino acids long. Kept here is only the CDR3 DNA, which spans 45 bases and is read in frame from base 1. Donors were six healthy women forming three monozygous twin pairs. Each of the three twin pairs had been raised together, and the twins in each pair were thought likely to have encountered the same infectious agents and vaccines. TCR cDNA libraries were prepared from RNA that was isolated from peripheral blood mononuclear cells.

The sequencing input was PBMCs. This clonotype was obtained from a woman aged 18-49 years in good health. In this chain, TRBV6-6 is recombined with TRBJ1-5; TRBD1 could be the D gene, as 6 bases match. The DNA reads TGTGCCAGCAAAGACCAGGGGTATAGCAATCAGCCCCAGCATTTT. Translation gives CASKDQGYSNQPQHF.